The T cell receptor (beta chain) described here comes from a study of OX40 agonist ivuxolimab in advanced cancers. TCRdb's copy holds only in-frame clones and misses some; the assay was immunoSEQ multiplex PCR. Of roughly 60,000 clones in the sample, roughly 84% are singletons; the top ten hold about 3%. This clone was counted between two and nine times. CDR1 SNHLY and CDR2 FYNNEI come from the germline V gene. The V gene lost 1 base and the J gene lost 1 base, with 6 bases spanning the gap. The CDR3 covers 14 residues. V gene TRBV2 combines with J gene TRBJ2-3; D is uncertain. The sample here was CD4+ or CD8+ T cells sorted from blood, taken in a trial of the OX40 agonist ivuxolimab. This TCR was recovered from an adult with an advanced solid tumor such as melanoma, head and neck, liver or kidney cancer. The CDR3 nucleotides read TGTGCCAGCAGTGAAGGGTGGGGCACAGATACGCAGTATTTT. Protein sequence: CASSEGWGTDTQYF. Combining the CDR3 with reference TRBV2 and TRBJ2-3 gives the whole variable domain EPEVTQTPSHQVTQMGQEVILRCVPISNHLYFYWYRQILGQKVEFLVSFYNNEISEKSEIFDDQFSVERPDGSNFTLKIRSTKLEDSAMYFCASSEGWGTDTQYFGPGTRLTVL.